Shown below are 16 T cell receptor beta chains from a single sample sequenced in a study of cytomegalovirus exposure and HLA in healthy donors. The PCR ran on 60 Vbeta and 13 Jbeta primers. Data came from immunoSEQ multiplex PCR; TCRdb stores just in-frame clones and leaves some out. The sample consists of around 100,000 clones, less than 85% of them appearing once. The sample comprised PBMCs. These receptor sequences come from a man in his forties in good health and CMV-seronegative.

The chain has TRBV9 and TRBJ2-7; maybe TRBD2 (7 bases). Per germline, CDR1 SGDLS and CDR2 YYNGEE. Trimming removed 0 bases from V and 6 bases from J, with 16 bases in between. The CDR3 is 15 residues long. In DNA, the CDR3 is TGTGCCAGCAGCGTAGGGGCGGGGGCTTGGGGCGAGCAGTACTTC. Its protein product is CASSVGAGAWGEQYF.

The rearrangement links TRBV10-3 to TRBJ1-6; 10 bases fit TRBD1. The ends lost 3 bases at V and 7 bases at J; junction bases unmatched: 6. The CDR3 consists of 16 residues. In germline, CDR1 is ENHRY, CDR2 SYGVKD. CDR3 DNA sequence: TGTGCCATCAGTGACCGAGAGACAGGGGGCAATTCACCCCTCCACTTT. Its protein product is CAISDRETGGNSPLHF.

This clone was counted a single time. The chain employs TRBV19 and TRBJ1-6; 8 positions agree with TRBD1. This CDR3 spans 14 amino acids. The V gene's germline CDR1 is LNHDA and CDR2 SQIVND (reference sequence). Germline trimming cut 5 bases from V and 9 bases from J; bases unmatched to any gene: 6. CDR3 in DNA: TGTGCCAGTAGTTCCGGGACAGGCCGTTCACCCCTCCACTTT. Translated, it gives CASSSGTGRSPLHF.

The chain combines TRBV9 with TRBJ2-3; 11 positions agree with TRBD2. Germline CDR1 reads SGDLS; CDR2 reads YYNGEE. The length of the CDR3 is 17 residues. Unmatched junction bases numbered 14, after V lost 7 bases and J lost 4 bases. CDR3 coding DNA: TGTGCCAGCGCTCCGACTAGCGGGGAGGGCTTCGCAGATACGCAGTATTTT. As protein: CASAPTSGEGFADTQYF. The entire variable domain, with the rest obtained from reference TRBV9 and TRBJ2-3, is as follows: DSGVTQTPKHLITATGQRVTLRCSPRSGDLSVYWYQQSLDQGLQFLIQYYNGEERAKGNILERFSAQQFPDLHSELNLSSLELGDSALYFCASAPTSGEGFADTQYFGPGTRLTVL.

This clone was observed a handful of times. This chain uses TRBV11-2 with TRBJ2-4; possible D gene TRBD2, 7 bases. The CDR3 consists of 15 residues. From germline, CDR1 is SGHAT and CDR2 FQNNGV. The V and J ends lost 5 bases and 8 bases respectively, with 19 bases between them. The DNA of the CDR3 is TGTGCCAGCAGCCCCTCTACCGGAGGGGGGGACATTCAGTACTTC. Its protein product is CASSPSTGGGDIQYF.

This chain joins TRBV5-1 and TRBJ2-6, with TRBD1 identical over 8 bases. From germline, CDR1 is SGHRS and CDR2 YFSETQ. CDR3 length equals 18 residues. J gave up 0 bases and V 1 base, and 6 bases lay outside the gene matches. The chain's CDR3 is CASSLSGTGSSGANVLTF. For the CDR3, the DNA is TGCGCCAGCAGCTTGTCCGGGACAGGTAGCTCTGGGGCCAACGTCCTGACTTTC.

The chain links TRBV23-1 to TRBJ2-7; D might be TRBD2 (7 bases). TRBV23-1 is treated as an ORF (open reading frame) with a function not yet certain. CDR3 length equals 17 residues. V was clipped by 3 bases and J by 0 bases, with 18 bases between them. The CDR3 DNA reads TGCGCCAGCAGTCATGAACCCGGGGGGCCCAGCTCCTACGAGCAGTACTTC. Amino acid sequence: CASSHEPGGPSSYEQYF.

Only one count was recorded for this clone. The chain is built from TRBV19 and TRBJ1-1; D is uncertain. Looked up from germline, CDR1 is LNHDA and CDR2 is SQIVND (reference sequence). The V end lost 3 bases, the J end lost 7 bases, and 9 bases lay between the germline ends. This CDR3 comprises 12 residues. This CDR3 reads CASSIPRSEAFF. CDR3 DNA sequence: TGTGCCAGTAGTATCCCCAGAAGTGAAGCTTTCTTT.

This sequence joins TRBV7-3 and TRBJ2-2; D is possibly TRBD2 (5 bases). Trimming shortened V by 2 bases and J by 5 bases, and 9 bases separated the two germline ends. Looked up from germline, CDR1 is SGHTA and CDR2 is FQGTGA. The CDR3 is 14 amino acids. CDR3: CASSLSPGTGELFF. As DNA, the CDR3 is TGTGCCAGCAGCTTATCCCCGGGGACCGGGGAGCTGTTTTTT.

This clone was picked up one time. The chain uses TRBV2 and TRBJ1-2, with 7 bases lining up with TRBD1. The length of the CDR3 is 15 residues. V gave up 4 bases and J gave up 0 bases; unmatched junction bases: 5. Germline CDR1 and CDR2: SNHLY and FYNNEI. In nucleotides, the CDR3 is TGTGCCAGCAGTGGAAAGACAGGGTCTAACTATGGCTACACCTTC. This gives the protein CASSGKTGSNYGYTF.

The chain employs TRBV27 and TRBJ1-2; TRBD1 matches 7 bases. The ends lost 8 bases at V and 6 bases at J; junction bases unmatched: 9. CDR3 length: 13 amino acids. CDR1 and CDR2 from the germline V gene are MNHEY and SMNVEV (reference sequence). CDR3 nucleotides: TGTGCCAGCGCGGACAGGTGGTTCGATGGCTACACCTTC. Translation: CASADRWFDGYTF.

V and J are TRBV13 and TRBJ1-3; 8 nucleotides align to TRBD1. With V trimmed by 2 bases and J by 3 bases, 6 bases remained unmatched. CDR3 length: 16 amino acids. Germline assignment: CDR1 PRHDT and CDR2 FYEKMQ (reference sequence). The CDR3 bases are TGTGCCAGCAGCTTACGACAGGGGCGTGGTGGAAACACCATATATTTT. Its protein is CASSLRQGRGGNTIYF.

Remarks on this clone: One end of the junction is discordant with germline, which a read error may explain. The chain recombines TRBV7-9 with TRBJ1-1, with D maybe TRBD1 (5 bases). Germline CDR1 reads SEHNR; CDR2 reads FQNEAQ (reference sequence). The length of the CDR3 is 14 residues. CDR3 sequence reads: CAGSLFQGNTEAFF. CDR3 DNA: TGTGCCGGCAGCCTATTTCAGGGGAACACTGAAGCTTTCTTT.

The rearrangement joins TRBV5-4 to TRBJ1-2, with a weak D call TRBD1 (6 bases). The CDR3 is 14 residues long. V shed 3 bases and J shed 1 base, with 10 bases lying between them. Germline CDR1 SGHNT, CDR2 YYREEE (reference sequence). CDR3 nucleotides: TGTGCCAGCAGCTACAGGGCTGATAACTATGGCTACACCTTC. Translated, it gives CASSYRADNYGYTF.

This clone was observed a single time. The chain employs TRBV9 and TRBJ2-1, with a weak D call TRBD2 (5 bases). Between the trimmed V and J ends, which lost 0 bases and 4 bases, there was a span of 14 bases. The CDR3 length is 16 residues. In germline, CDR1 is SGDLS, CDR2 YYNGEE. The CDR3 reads CASSVATRVGYNEQFF. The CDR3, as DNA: TGTGCCAGCAGCGTAGCTACGAGGGTTGGGTACAATGAGCAGTTCTTC.

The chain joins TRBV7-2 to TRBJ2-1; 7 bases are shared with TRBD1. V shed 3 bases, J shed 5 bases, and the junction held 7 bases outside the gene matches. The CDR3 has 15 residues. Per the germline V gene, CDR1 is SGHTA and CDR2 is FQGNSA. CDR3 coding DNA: TGTGCCAGCAGCTTGATCGGGACAGCAAACAATGAGCAGTTCTTC. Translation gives CASSLIGTANNEQFF.